The present T cell receptor (beta chain) was sequenced within a study of T-cell reconstitution after alpha-beta-depleted transplantation in children. During its preparation, the TCRbeta library received unique molecular identifiers. TCRdb analysed the PCR reads with MiXCR anew, one entry per CDR3 protein. The table lists approximately 400,000 distinct CDR3 sequences, approximately 11% of them singletons. At least ten counts were recorded for this clonotype. The CDR3 is 15 amino acids. Trimming removed 8 bases from V and 0 bases from J, with 16 bases in between. V is TRBV12-3 or TRBV12-4 and J is TRBJ1-2; maybe TRBD1 (5 bases). The sample in question was PBMCs from the stem cell graft donor, obtained from the stem cell graft. The TCR was taken from a human donor who donated a stem cell graft to a child with acute myeloid leukemia. The CDR3: CASSEGAQANYGYTF. The CDR3, as DNA: TGTGCCAGCTCGGAAGGGGCCCAGGCTAACTATGGCTACACCTTC.